Below are 10 T cell receptor beta chains sequenced from a single sample in a study of CD8 T cells in Susac syndrome. The authors reverse transcribed about 0.5 to 1 ug RNA with random hexamers. TCRdb processed the immunoSEQ multiplex PCR reads anew with MiXCR; each CDR3 protein has one entry. The sample has approximately 140,000 distinct CDR3 sequences, 80% seen once. The sequenced material came from CD8+ T cells from PBMCs. The receptors stem from a human donor with multiple sclerosis.

This chain uses TRBV19 with TRBJ2-2, with 8 positions matching TRBD2. The CDR3 is 15 residues long. Germline CDR1 reads LNHDA; CDR2 reads SQIVND (reference sequence). J lost 6 bases, V lost 7 bases, and 10 bases had no gene match. The CDR3 reads CASTFDGRGSGELFF. CDR3 nucleotides: TGTGCCAGTACTTTCGACGGGAGGGGCTCCGGGGAGCTGTTTTTT.

The CDR3 nucleotides read TGCAGTGCTAGAGTGAGCGGGAGGGAGTACAATGAGCAGTTCTTC. This codes for CSARVSGREYNEQFF. The V gene is TRBV20-1, the J gene TRBJ2-1; 10 bases are shared with TRBD2. The trim removed 1 base at V and 4 bases at J, leaving 4 bases unmatched. Germline V lookup: CDR1 DFQATT, CDR2 SNEGSKA (reference sequence). The CDR3 spans 15 residues.

This clonotype came up a few times. The chain uses TRBV27 and TRBJ2-1; no definite D call. Per the germline V gene, CDR1 is MNHEY and CDR2 is SMNVEV (reference sequence). The CDR3 consists of 16 residues. Deletions cut 4 bases from V and 0 bases from J, with 13 bases between. In DNA, the CDR3 is TGTGCCAGCAGTTCCCGTGGAGCCCTCTCCTACAATGAGCAGTTCTTC. It codes for CASSSRGALSYNEQFF.

The chain is built from TRBV29-1 and TRBJ2-1; TRBD1 matches at 9 bases. J gave up 9 bases and V 0 bases, and 9 bases lay outside the gene matches. This CDR3 has 15 amino acids. Germline V gene lookup returns CDR1 SQVTM and CDR2 ANQGSEA. In DNA, the CDR3 is TGCAGCGTTGAAGATATCACACAGGGGGCTTTTGAGCAGTTCTTC. Its protein product is CSVEDITQGAFEQFF.

The chain carries TRBV7-9 and TRBJ2-5; D is ambiguous. The CDR3 totals 12 residues. The germline gives CDR1 SEHNR, CDR2 FQNEAQ (reference sequence). V dropped 3 bases and J dropped 4 bases, with 6 bases sitting between them. DNA of the CDR3: TGTGCCAGCAGCTTCGGTTTAGAGACCCAGTACTTC. Translated: CASSFGLETQYF.

CDR3 loop: CASGGQTGPAIQETQYF. The DNA of the CDR3 is TGTGCCAGCGGGGGGCAGACAGGGCCCGCGATCCAAGAGACCCAGTACTTC. The chain combines TRBV2 with TRBJ2-5; TRBD1 is a possible D gene (7 bases). The CDR3 length is 17 residues. Germline CDR1 SNHLY, CDR2 FYNNEI. V lost 8 bases, J lost 1 base, and 23 bases lay in between.

The chain employs TRBV27 and TRBJ2-6; D is perhaps TRBD2 (6 bases). The V gene's germline CDR1 is MNHEY and CDR2 SMNVEV (reference sequence). V lost 0 bases to trimming and J lost 3 bases, with 9 bases between them. The CDR3 consists of 16 residues. The CDR3: CASSLSAGSGANVLTF. The CDR3 coding sequence is TGTGCCAGCAGTTTATCTGCGGGGAGTGGGGCCAACGTCCTGACTTTC.

This clonotype was picked up a small number of times. J is TRBJ1-2 and V is TRBV3-1; TRBD1 matches at 7 bases. The CDR3 is 14 residues long. CDR1 LGHDT and CDR2 YNNKEL come from the germline V gene (reference sequence). Unmatched junction bases numbered 5, after V lost 1 base and J lost 6 bases. CDR3 residues: CASSQVTGFNGYTF. The CDR3, as DNA: TGTGCCAGCAGCCAAGTGACAGGGTTCAATGGCTACACCTTC.

In DNA form, the CDR3 reads TGCGCCAGCAGCCCAGGCCGGGACAGGGTATACGAGCAGTACTTC. Its translation: CASSPGRDRVYEQYF. The rearrangement joins TRBV5-1 to TRBJ2-7, with TRBD1 identical over 9 bases. The CDR3 sequence is 15 residues long. Germline V gene sequence: CDR1 SGHRS, CDR2 YFSETQ. V was pared by 4 bases and J by 4 bases, with 9 bases of the junction left unmatched.

This clonotype occurred once. V is TRBV7-9 and J is TRBJ1-5; no clear D. The CDR3 length is 12 residues. Germline lookup yields CDR1 SEHNR and CDR2 FQNEAQ (reference sequence). V gave up 5 bases and J gave up 6 bases, with 8 bases separating them. CDR3 bases: TGTGCCAGCAGCCCGGGGATTCAGCCCCAGCATTTT. It yields the protein CASSPGIQPQHF.